This T cell receptor (beta chain) was identified during a study of T cell responses to AZD1222 COVID-19 vaccine. Clones were sequenced by immunoSEQ multiplex PCR, and TCRdb holds only the in-frame ones, with some missing. The data show about 180,000 clones, with more than 70% seen just once and roughly a quarter held by the top ten. The starting material was peripheral blood, obtained 28 days after the second AZD1222 dose. The sequence was obtained from an adult who received the AZD1222 COVID-19 vaccine.

CDR3 sequence reads: CASSLNPGPSTTEAFF. CDR3 in DNA: TGTGCCAGCAGCTTGAATCCGGGTCCTTCGACCACTGAAGCTTTCTTT. The rearrangement links TRBV7-9 to TRBJ1-1; D remains ambiguous. The CDR3 has 16 residues. Germline CDR1 SEHNR, CDR2 FQNEAQ (reference sequence). V was cut by 3 bases and J by 4 bases, with 18 bases left in between.